This T cell receptor (beta chain) was retrieved from a study of blood T cell repertoires in COVID-19. Overall study context: PBMCs, B-cell-depleted T cells, or T cells were the source of the cDNA or gDNA that made up the material.

This clone was detected once. Germline values: CDR1 SQVTM, CDR2 ANQGSEA. CDR3 size: 15 residues. V dropped 7 bases and J dropped 4; count of bases not matched to a gene: 12. Authors' methods: Reference gene primer amplification in the assay estimated nucleated cell counts. Sequencing was performed with immunoSEQ multiplex PCR; in TCRdb, only in-frame clones are kept and a portion is missing. The V and J calls and the clone size are those of that table, but D and trimming were determined from the DNA. The sample has about 220,000 clones, 80% to 90% seen once. Participant age was roughly 18 to 100 years, and participants resided in fewer than 25 US areas.

Sequences were obtained from PBMCs or T cells enriched from blood (not recorded which). The chain couples TRBV29-1 to TRBJ2-7, with 11 bases fitting TRBD1. This clonotype was sampled from a woman aged 45 to 65 with acute COVID-19. CDR3 amino acids: CSAQDGGQGGYEQYF. The CDR3 DNA reads TGCAGCGCCCAGGATGGGGGACAGGGGGGTTACGAGCAGTACTTC.